The T cell receptor (beta chain) under discussion was sequenced for a study of OX40 agonist ivuxolimab in advanced cancers. Using immunoSEQ multiplex PCR, the repertoire was profiled, and TCRdb retains in-frame clones only, with some absent. The top ten clones hold 72% of a sample with about 16,000 clones, approximately 85% of them seen once. The CDR3 extends over 18 amino acids. The ends lost 2 bases at V and 0 bases at J; junction bases unmatched: 7. Germline-derived CDR1 and CDR2 are SGHVS and FQNEAQ. As for this clone: Antigen: not known.

Whole-study results and caveats: CD4+ T cells averaged fewer expanded clones than CD8+ T cells.

The receptor was derived from an adult with an advanced solid tumor such as melanoma, head and neck, liver or kidney cancer. Sequences were derived from CD4+ or CD8+ T cells sorted from blood, sampled in a trial of the OX40 agonist ivuxolimab. The chain recombines TRBV7-8 with TRBJ2-6; 7 nucleotides match TRBD1. CDR3 residues: CASSLHRTGISGANVLTF. As DNA, the CDR3 is TGTGCCAGCAGCTTACACCGGACAGGAATCTCTGGGGCCAACGTCCTGACTTTC.